Below, 19 T cell receptor beta chains from the same sample are listed, as sequenced in a study of siplizumab effects on memory and regulatory T cells. The assay was immunoSEQ multiplex PCR, and TCRdb's table has in-frame clones only and misses some. Of under 70,000 clones in the sample, approximately 79% were seen once. Sequenced: memory CD4+ T cells sorted from blood. The receptor set was obtained from a human donor in good health.

This clone came up a few times. This sequence joins TRBV14 and TRBJ1-5; 10 bases match TRBD1. This CDR3 is 15 amino acids long. Germline V gives CDR1 SGHDN, CDR2 FVKESK. V shed 4 bases and J 1 base; nucleotides not matched to a gene: 1. The CDR3 loop is CASSLGQGSNQPQHF. CDR3 sequence (DNA): TGTGCCAGCAGCCTGGGACAGGGGAGCAATCAGCCCCAGCATTTT.

This chain connects TRBV27 to TRBJ2-1; 12 nucleotides agree with TRBD2. J gave up 5 bases and V 3 bases, and 11 bases lay outside the gene matches. In germline, CDR1 is MNHEY, CDR2 SMNVEV (reference sequence). This CDR3 region has 18 residues. CDR3 sequence: CASSFSGLAGSPHNEQFF. CDR3 nucleotides: TGTGCCAGCAGTTTTTCCGGACTAGCGGGGTCCCCCCACAATGAGCAGTTCTTC.

V gene TRBV18 combines with J gene TRBJ2-3; TRBD1 matches 10 bases. The germline CDR1 and CDR2 sequences are KGHSH and LQKENI. The CDR3 extends over 17 amino acids. V dropped 4 bases and J dropped 2; count of bases not matched to a gene: 9. The CDR3 loop is CASSRMGTGEITDTQYF. The CDR3 DNA reads as TGTGCCAGCTCACGTATGGGGACAGGGGAGATCACAGATACGCAGTATTTT.

The V and J genes are TRBV7-2 and TRBJ2-5, with 13 bases fitting TRBD2. The CDR3 covers 15 residues. After removal of 7 bases from V and 5 bases from J, the junction contained 7 bases not matched to a gene. CDR1 SGHTA and CDR2 FQGNSA come from the germline V gene. CDR3 sequence reads: CASITSGGAVETQYF. DNA for the CDR3: TGTGCCAGCATCACTAGCGGGGGGGCCGTGGAGACCCAGTACTTC.

This chain connects TRBV5-6 to TRBJ2-3; D unresolved. V lost 4 bases, J lost 6 bases, and 27 bases lay in between. Germline values: CDR1 SGHDT, CDR2 YYEEEE. The CDR3 totals 18 residues. CDR3 residues: CASSLDLVGAGGLDTQYF. The CDR3 region has the DNA TGTGCCAGCAGCCTGGACCTAGTTGGAGCCGGTGGCTTGGATACGCAGTATTTT.

The chain carries TRBV6-1 and TRBJ1-1, with D perhaps matching TRBD1 (6 bases). Trimming left V 3 bases short and J 0 bases short, with 20 bases between. From germline, CDR1 is MNHNS and CDR2 SASEGT. This CDR3 spans 18 amino acids. CDR3 loop: CASSDDRDISTLNTEAFF. CDR3 nucleotides: TGTGCCAGCAGTGATGACCGGGACATATCAACTTTGAACACTGAAGCTTTCTTT.

This chain uses TRBV7-6 with TRBJ1-1; D might be TRBD1 (5 bases). The V end lost 5 bases, the J end lost 0 bases, and 10 bases lay between the germline ends. The germline CDR1 and CDR2 sequences are SGHVS and FNYEAQ. The CDR3 is 14 amino acids. In DNA, the CDR3 is TGTGCCAGCAGCAGGCAGGGTATGAACACTGAAGCTTTCTTT. Its protein product is CASSRQGMNTEAFF.

Notes on this clone: A read error may produce the germline difference seen at one junction end. In DNA form, the CDR3 reads TGCGCCAGCAGCCTAGGACAGGGAGATTCACCCCCCCACTTT. Its translation: CASSLGQGDSPPHF. The chain is built from TRBV5-1 and TRBJ1-6, with 8 positions matching TRBD1. CDR1 and CDR2 (germline): SGHRS, YFSETQ. There are 14 residues in the CDR3.

The J gene is TRBJ1-2, the V gene TRBV28; D might be TRBD1 (5 bases). CDR3 size: 12 residues. V was cut by 2 bases and J by 5 bases, with 6 bases left in between. CDR1 is MDHEN, CDR2 SYDVKM, per germline. CDR3 sequence (DNA): TGTGCCAGCAGTTTACAGGGTTATGGCTACACCTTC. Translating it yields CASSLQGYGYTF.

The gene calls are TRBV18 and TRBJ2-1; 8 bases line up with TRBD1. CDR1 is KGHSH, CDR2 LQKENI, per germline. Germline trimming cut 1 base from V and 12 bases from J; bases unmatched to any gene: 8. The CDR3 totals 14 residues. The CDR3 spells CASSPRDRTTSQFF. The CDR3 DNA reads TGTGCCAGCTCACCACGGGACAGGACTACCTCGCAGTTCTTC. Full variable domain (remainder filled in from reference TRBV18 and TRBJ2-1): NAGVMQNPRHLVRRRGQEARLRCSPMKGHSHVYWYRQLPEEGLKFMVYLQKENIIDESGMPKERFSAEFPKEGPSILRIQQVVRGDSAAYFCASSPRDRTTSQFFGPGTRLTVL.

The chain recombines TRBV10-2 with TRBJ1-1, with D possibly TRBD1 on 5 matching bases. Germline CDR1 WSHSY, CDR2 SAAADI. V was pared by 10 bases and J by 0 bases, with 15 bases between. This CDR3 spans 14 amino acids. The CDR3: CATVKGRMNTEAFF. CDR3 DNA: TGCGCCACGGTAAAGGGACGGATGAACACTGAAGCTTTCTTT.

This chain connects TRBV29-1 to TRBJ1-2, with D possibly being TRBD1 (6 bases). The length of the CDR3 is 15 residues. V lost 3 bases to trimming and J lost 5 bases, with 19 bases between them. Per germline, CDR1 SQVTM and CDR2 ANQGSEA. CDR3 residues: CSVEGDETGVYGYTF. In nucleotides, the CDR3 is TGCAGCGTTGAGGGGGACGAGACAGGAGTTTATGGCTACACCTTC.

The genes are TRBV19 and TRBJ2-1; possible D gene TRBD2, 6 bases. Germline values: CDR1 LNHDA, CDR2 SQIVND (reference sequence). The CDR3 is 13 residues long. Trimming left V 0 bases short and J 9 bases short, with 9 bases between. CDR3 nucleotide sequence: TGTGCCAGTAGTATAGATCGGGGACTTGAGCAGTTCTTC. It codes for CASSIDRGLEQFF.

This chain joins TRBV5-4 and TRBJ2-3, with D perhaps matching TRBD2 (6 bases). This CDR3 contains 15 residues. Germline values: CDR1 SGHNT, CDR2 YYREEE (reference sequence). Trimming pared 4 bases from V and 3 bases from J, leaving 15 bases between. The CDR3 nucleotides are TGTGCCAGCAGCATGGGGGGTTACGATACAGATACGCAGTATTTT. Its protein product is CASSMGGYDTDTQYF.

The chain uses TRBV28 and TRBJ2-7; TRBD2 is a possible D gene (6 bases). The V gene lost 7 bases and the J gene lost 1 base, with 17 bases spanning the gap. CDR1 is MDHEN and CDR2 is SYDVKM in the germline V gene. CDR3 length: 15 residues. CDR3 sequence: CASTPGDARSYEQYF. The CDR3 bases are TGTGCCAGCACGCCGGGGGACGCCCGATCCTACGAGCAGTACTTC.

The chain uses TRBV5-6 and TRBJ2-3; D gene uncertain. From germline, CDR1 is SGHDT and CDR2 YYEEEE. V shed 0 bases and J shed 6 bases, with 11 bases lying between them. This CDR3 has 14 amino acids. For the CDR3, the DNA is TGTGCCAGCAGCTTGGAGGCTAGTTCGGATACGCAGTATTTT. Protein: CASSLEASSDTQYF.

The V call is TRBV7-9, the J call TRBJ1-1; D gene uncertain. With 5 bases removed from V and 5 bases from J, the gap between germline ends came to 12 bases. Germline CDR1 and CDR2: SEHNR and FQNEAQ (reference sequence). CDR3 length: 13 amino acids. CDR3 nucleotide sequence: TGTGCCAGCAGCCCCCGGTTAAAGACTGAAGCTTTCTTT. It encodes CASSPRLKTEAFF. The entire variable domain, with the rest obtained from reference TRBV7-9 and TRBJ1-1, is as follows: DTGVSQNPRHKITKRGQNVTFRCDPISEHNRLYWYRQTLGQGPEFLTYFQNEAQLEKSRLLSDRFSAERPKGSFSTLEIQRTEQGDSAMYLCASSPRLKTEAFFGQGTRLTVV.

The V gene is TRBV21-1, the J gene TRBJ2-1; the DNA was not compared with TRBD2, the D call given in the table. TRBV21-1 is an annotated pseudogene. The CDR3 is 13 amino acids. The chain's CDR3 is CASTKNLIQRQFF. CDR3 DNA sequence: TGTGCCAGCACCAAGAACCTTATTCAGCGGCAGTTCTTC.

The chain has TRBV30 and TRBJ2-7; a weak D match, TRBD1 (6 bases). The V and J ends lost 3 bases and 6 bases respectively, with 15 bases between them. Germline-derived CDR1 and CDR2 are GTSNPN and SVGIG (reference sequence). The CDR3 totals 13 residues. CDR3 coding DNA: TGTGCCTGGAGAGAAGACAGGACCCTCGAGCAGTACTTC. It specifies CAWREDRTLEQYF.